The clone carrying this T cell receptor beta chain was recorded only once. This specimen belongs to a study of control samples from healthy donors and cancer patients. Generated by immunoSEQ multiplex PCR, the TCRdb table keeps only in-frame clones and is missing some. The sample comprises approximately 50,000 clones, around 87% of which are singletons, and roughly 13% rests with the top ten. Sequenced material: PBMCs. The receptor comes from a woman aged 60 to 75 with lung cancer.

This CDR3 is CARSFQGAYKPQHF. The CDR3 bases are TGTGCCAGAAGCTTTCAGGGGGCGTATAAGCCCCAGCATTTT. This chain links TRBV5-3 with TRBJ1-5; 8 nucleotides align to TRBD1. TRBV5-3 is sorted into the ORF group, with uncertain function. V was clipped by 2 bases and J by 8 bases; unmatched bases: 6. The CDR3 is 14 residues long.